The entry below gives a single TCR beta chain sequence along with its context. Its antigen is currently unknown. This sample was included in a study of T cells in Graves' hyperthyroidism and ophthalmopathy. Study context: The authors collected peripheral blood at initial diagnosis, before any treatment.

Study-wide findings and caveats: With a median lead of approximately six months before onset, the model predicted ophthalmopathy. In simple terms, a model built on 13 V-J features told ophthalmopathy apart from stable hyperthyroidism.

Amplified regions were TCR beta CDR3 sequences from RNA transcripts. A first-round RT-PCR of the TCR CDR3 used the HTBI primer set. TCRdb redid the calling of the multiplex PCR reads with MiXCR, one entry per CDR3 protein. The table includes some 200,000 distinct CDR3 sequences, less than 20% detected once. Sequenced material: blood. The sequence was obtained from a woman in her forties or fifties with Graves' hyperthyroidism.

CDR3 bases: TGCAGTGCTAGAGATCCGTTTTCGGTAGGTCCCGTCAATGAGCAGTTCTTC. Amino acid sequence: CSARDPFSVGPVNEQFF. The gene calls are TRBV20-1 and TRBJ2-1, with unresolved D. The V end lost 0 bases, the J end lost 6 bases, and 21 bases lay between the germline ends. This CDR3 has 17 amino acids. Germline V gene sequence: CDR1 DFQATT, CDR2 SNEGSKA (reference sequence).